A single sample is the source of the 22 T cell receptor beta chains below, sequenced in a study of CD8+ T cells in alopecia areata. Extracted RNA was reverse transcribed into cDNA, the sequencing template. Assay used: immunoSEQ multiplex PCR; TCRdb lists only in-frame clones, some missing. The table lists some 130,000 clones, around 56% of them singletons. Regarding treatment: oral pan-JAK inhibitor, 5-10 mg twice daily. Material: CD4+ T cells sorted from blood, obtained at week 4, from a patient treated with tofacitinib. These receptor sequences come from a human donor with alopecia areata.

This clone was seen only a few times. V is TRBV30 and J is TRBJ2-3, with TRBD1 identical over 8 bases. In germline, CDR1 is GTSNPN, CDR2 SVGIG (reference sequence). The junction had 5 bases not matched to a gene; V was cut back by 1 base and J by 2 bases. The CDR3 is made up of 15 amino acids. The CDR3 loop reads CAWSAGQGITDTQYF. The CDR3 nucleotides are TGTGCCTGGAGTGCCGGACAGGGAATCACAGATACGCAGTATTTT.

In DNA form, the CDR3 reads TGCAGCGTTGGACAGGTTGCCTCCTACGAGCAGTACTTC. It codes for CSVGQVASYEQYF. The chain is built from TRBV29-1 and TRBJ2-7, with D maybe TRBD1 (6 bases). The germline CDR1 and CDR2 sequences are SQVTM and ANQGSEA. V was shortened by 4 bases and J by 0 bases, with 10 bases between the two germline ends. The length of the CDR3 is 13 residues.

The chain employs TRBV4-1 and TRBJ2-5; D is unresolved. The CDR3 sequence is 13 residues long. CDR1 is MGHRA and CDR2 is YSYEKL in the germline V gene. The V end lost 4 bases, the J end lost 2 bases, and 8 bases lay between the germline ends. As DNA, the CDR3 is TGCGCCAGCAGCCTTGGGCCTCAAGAGACCCAGTACTTC. Translated: CASSLGPQETQYF.

The chain has TRBV29-1 and TRBJ2-2; TRBD2 matches at 7 bases. CDR3 length: 14 residues. Germline trimming cut 3 bases from V and 3 bases from J; bases unmatched to any gene: 4. Germline loops: CDR1 SQVTM, CDR2 ANQGSEA. CDR3 DNA: TGCAGCGTTGAGATCGCGGGGGACACCGGGGAGCTGTTTTTT. Protein: CSVEIAGDTGELFF.

The chain joins TRBV7-8 to TRBJ2-7; 11 bases agree with TRBD2. CDR3 length: 15 residues. In germline, CDR1 is SGHVS, CDR2 FQNEAQ. J was trimmed by 4 bases and V by 3 bases; bases with no gene match: 5. The CDR3 DNA sequence: TGTGCCAGCAGCTTTACTAGCGGGGGCCGATACGAGCAGTACTTC. The encoded protein is CASSFTSGGRYEQYF.

This chain connects TRBV29-1 to TRBJ2-6, with D possibly being TRBD2 (5 bases). V was pared by 4 bases and J by 4 bases, with 14 bases between. The length of the CDR3 is 15 residues. Germline CDR1 reads SQVTM; CDR2 reads ANQGSEA. The CDR3 DNA reads as TGCAGCGTTGGGTTGTTGGCGGGCGGGGCCAACGTCCTGACTTTC. It yields the protein CSVGLLAGGANVLTF. The full variable domain, in which reference TRBV29-1 and TRBJ2-6 provide the parts outside the CDR3, is SAVISQKPSRDICQRGTSLTIQCQVDSQVTMMFWYRQQPGQSLTLIATANQGSEATYESGFVIDKFPISRPNLTFSTLTVSNMSPEDSSIYLCSVGLLAGGANVLTFGAGSRLTVL.

The count of this clone is one. The chain is built from TRBV7-3 and TRBJ1-5; TRBD1 agrees at 7 bases. J was trimmed by 1 base and V by 4 bases; bases with no gene match: 7. The CDR3 runs to 16 residues. CDR1 SGHTA and CDR2 FQGTGA come from the germline V gene. CDR3 in amino acids: CASSSGTVWSNQPQHF. The CDR3 DNA follows: TGTGCCAGCAGCTCCGGGACAGTTTGGAGCAATCAGCCCCAGCATTTT.

The genes are TRBV27 and TRBJ2-6, with TRBD1 as a possible D gene (6 bases). V lost 8 bases and J 5 bases, leaving 13 bases between the germline ends. Germline loops: CDR1 MNHEY, CDR2 SMNVEV (reference sequence). The CDR3 runs 14 residues. CDR3 residues: CASAYRERANVLTF. In DNA form, the CDR3 reads TGTGCCAGCGCATACAGGGAGCGGGCCAACGTCCTGACTTTC.

This clone was detected a few times. The V call is TRBV18, the J call TRBJ2-1; TRBD2 might be the D (6 bases). CDR1 KGHSH and CDR2 LQKENI come from the germline V gene. The CDR3 contains 14 residues. V was pared by 6 bases and J by 6 bases, with 15 bases between. The CDR3 sequence is CASSPGPGGNEQFF. The DNA of the CDR3 is TGTGCCAGCTCTCCTGGACCCGGGGGCAATGAGCAGTTCTTC.

V and J are TRBV11-2 and TRBJ2-7; either TRBD1 or TRBD2 may fit D (5 bases each). The germline V gene encodes CDR1 SGHAT and CDR2 FQNNGV. V gave up 5 bases and J gave up 4 bases, with 18 bases separating them. The CDR3 sequence is 15 residues long. CDR3 DNA: TGTGCCAGCAGCAAGACACGGGACGTAATGTACGAGCAGTACTTC. It encodes CASSKTRDVMYEQYF.

This chain joins TRBV6-5 and TRBJ1-5; a weak D match, TRBD1 (5 bases). Trimming removed 2 bases at V and 7 bases at J, with 15 bases between. CDR3 length: 15 residues. Per germline, CDR1 MNHEY and CDR2 SVGAGI. The CDR3 protein is CASSYDGTAGQPQHF. The CDR3, as DNA: TGTGCCAGCAGTTACGATGGGACCGCGGGCCAGCCCCAGCATTTT.

The J gene is TRBJ2-5, the V gene TRBV14; a weak D match, TRBD2 (5 bases). The CDR3 totals 13 residues. Trimming removed 4 bases from V and 2 bases from J, with 8 bases in between. The germline V gene has CDR1 SGHDN and CDR2 FVKESK. CDR3 coding DNA: TGTGCCAGCAGCCCGGGGATACAAGAGACCCAGTACTTC. Translating gives CASSPGIQETQYF.

This chain connects TRBV30 to TRBJ2-1; 13 nucleotides agree with TRBD2. The J segment lost 7 bases and the V segment lost 4 bases, leaving 4 bases of the junction unmatched. Germline assignment: CDR1 GTSNPN and CDR2 SVGIG (reference sequence). This CDR3 has 14 amino acids. This chain's CDR3 is CAWIWGLAGNEQFF. Written as DNA, the CDR3 is TGTGCCTGGATATGGGGACTAGCGGGGAATGAGCAGTTCTTC.

The chain employs TRBV23-1 and TRBJ2-5; TRBD1 or TRBD2 may be the D gene (6 bases each). TRBV23-1 is marked as an open reading frame, function uncertain. V lost 3 bases and J lost 2, with 10 bases in between. CDR3 length equals 14 residues. The CDR3 loop is CASSHKGGQETQYF. CDR3 coding DNA: TGCGCCAGCAGTCATAAGGGGGGACAAGAGACCCAGTACTTC.

The chain carries TRBV11-2 and TRBJ2-1; weak D call: TRBD1 (5 bases). The CDR3 consists of 18 residues. V gave up 6 bases and J gave up 9 bases, with 30 bases separating them. Germline-derived CDR1 and CDR2 are SGHAT and FQNNGV. CDR3 bases: TGTGCCAGCAGACATTATTTCGGACCGTCAGGGTCCATTAGTGAGCAGTTCTTC. It encodes CASRHYFGPSGSISEQFF.

A few counts support this clone. The rearrangement uses TRBV7-9 and TRBJ1-1; D is unclear. V lost 1 base, J lost 1 base, and 10 bases lay in between. This CDR3 region has 15 residues. The V gene's germline CDR1 is SEHNR and CDR2 FQNEAQ (reference sequence). The CDR3 bases are TGTGCCAGCAGCTTAGTAAGCAGATGGAACACTGAAGCTTTCTTT. Protein product: CASSLVSRWNTEAFF.

This clone was observed a few times. DNA for the CDR3: TGTGCCAGCACCTCTAGCGGTCCTACCTACGAGCAGTACTTC. Amino acid sequence: CASTSSGPTYEQYF. The chain uses TRBV28 and TRBJ2-7; TRBD2 matches 7 bases. The CDR3 totals 14 residues. V shed 7 bases, J shed 2 bases, and the junction held 8 bases outside the gene matches. The germline gives CDR1 MDHEN, CDR2 SYDVKM.

By its share, this clone is medium-sized. The gene calls are TRBV18 and TRBJ1-4; D possibly corresponds to TRBD1 (6 bases). This CDR3 has 15 amino acids. Trimming removed 3 bases from V and 5 bases from J, with 13 bases in between. Germline loops: CDR1 KGHSH, CDR2 LQKENI. The CDR3 region is CASSPLDSTNEKLFF. CDR3 sequence (DNA): TGTGCCAGCTCACCCTTGGACAGCACGAATGAAAAACTGTTTTTT.

This chain connects TRBV29-1 to TRBJ2-4; perhaps D is TRBD1 or TRBD2 (5 bases each). This CDR3 spans 16 amino acids. Germline values: CDR1 SQVTM, CDR2 ANQGSEA. The V end lost 2 bases, the J end lost 0 bases, and 14 bases lay between the germline ends. DNA of the CDR3: TGCAGCGTTGAAAACGGGGACGGAGTAGCCAAAAACATTCAGTACTTC. Translating gives CSVENGDGVAKNIQYF.

This clone was counted only a few times. The chain recombines TRBV23-1 with TRBJ1-1; unclear D gene. TRBV23-1 is annotated as an ORF whose role is uncertain. Trimming stripped 4 bases from V and 7 bases from J, with 16 bases between. The CDR3 is 14 amino acids. The CDR3 here is CASSPCVRVYEAFF. The CDR3 nucleotides read TGCGCCAGCAGTCCATGCGTTCGGGTTTATGAAGCTTTCTTT.

This clone was seen a handful of times. The chain links TRBV5-1 to TRBJ2-1; D possibly corresponds to TRBD1 (8 bases). The V end was cut by 4 bases, the J end by 9 bases, with 14 bases between. Germline V gene data show CDR1 as SGHRS and CDR2 as YFSETQ. The CDR3 totals 13 residues. The CDR3 nucleotides read TGCGCCAGCAGCACGGACAGGGAGGGTGAGCAGTTCTTC. Its protein is CASSTDREGEQFF.

The V gene is TRBV6-6, the J gene TRBJ1-5, with TRBD1 matching over 9 bases. The ends lost 6 bases at V and 5 bases at J; junction bases unmatched: 8. The CDR3 extends over 15 amino acids. Per the germline V gene, CDR1 is MNHNY and CDR2 is SVGAGI (reference sequence). CDR3: CASRDNRGLYQPQHF. For the CDR3, the DNA is TGTGCCAGCAGAGATAACAGGGGGCTCTATCAGCCCCAGCATTTT.